The present entry profiles one T cell receptor beta chain with its context. Its antigen is not known. These data belong to a study of cytomegalovirus exposure and HLA in healthy donors. Amplification used 60 Vbeta primers and 13 Jbeta primers. Produced via immunoSEQ multiplex PCR; TCRdb's table is partial and in-frame only. The sample yields about 130,000 clones, 75% to 80% seen once. Study-wide findings and caveats: In a later analysis, HLA-associated TCR beta chains were more clonally expanded than equally common others. Altogether, 150 to 200 TCR beta chains were recorded as cytomegalovirus-associated.

This sequence originates from a middle-aged man in good health and CMV-seronegative. Material for sequencing was PBMCs.

This CDR3 reads CASIRGQGHYGYTF. DNA for the CDR3: TGTGCCAGCATACGCGGACAGGGCCACTATGGCTACACCTTC. The chain uses TRBV2 and TRBJ1-2; 8 nucleotides line up with TRBD1. This CDR3 has 14 residues. Trimming cost V 7 bases and J 3 bases; bases outside gene matches: 7. Germline-derived CDR1 and CDR2 are SNHLY and FYNNEI.